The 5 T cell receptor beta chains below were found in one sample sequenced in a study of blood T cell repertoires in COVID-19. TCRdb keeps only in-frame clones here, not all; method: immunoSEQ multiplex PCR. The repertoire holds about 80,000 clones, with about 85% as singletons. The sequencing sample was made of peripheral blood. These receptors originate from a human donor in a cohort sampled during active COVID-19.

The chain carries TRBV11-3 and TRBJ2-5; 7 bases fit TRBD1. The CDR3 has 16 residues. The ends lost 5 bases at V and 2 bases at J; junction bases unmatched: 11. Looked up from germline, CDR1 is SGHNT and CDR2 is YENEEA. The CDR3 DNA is TGTGCCAGCAGCGCTAGACAGGGAACGAATCAAGAGACCCAGTACTTC. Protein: CASSARQGTNQETQYF.

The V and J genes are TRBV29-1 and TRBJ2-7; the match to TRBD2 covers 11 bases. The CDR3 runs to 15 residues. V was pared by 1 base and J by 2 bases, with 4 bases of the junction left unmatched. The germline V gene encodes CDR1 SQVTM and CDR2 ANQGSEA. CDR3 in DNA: TGCAGCGTTGAAGGAACTAGCGGGAGTGCCTACGAGCAGTACTTC. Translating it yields CSVEGTSGSAYEQYF.

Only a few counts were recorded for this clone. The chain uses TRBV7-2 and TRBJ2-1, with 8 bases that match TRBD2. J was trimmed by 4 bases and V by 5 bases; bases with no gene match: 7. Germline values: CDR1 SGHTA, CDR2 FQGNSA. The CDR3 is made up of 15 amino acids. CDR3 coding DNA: TGTGCCAGCAGCGCCGGGACTAGAGGATACAATGAGCAGTTCTTC. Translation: CASSAGTRGYNEQFF. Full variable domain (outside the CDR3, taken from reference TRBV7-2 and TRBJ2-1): GAGVSQSPSNKVTEKGKDVELRCDPISGHTALYWYRQSLGQGLEFLIYFQGNSAPDKSGLPSDRFSAERTGGSVSTLTIQRTQQEDSAVYLCASSAGTRGYNEQFFGPGTRLTVL.

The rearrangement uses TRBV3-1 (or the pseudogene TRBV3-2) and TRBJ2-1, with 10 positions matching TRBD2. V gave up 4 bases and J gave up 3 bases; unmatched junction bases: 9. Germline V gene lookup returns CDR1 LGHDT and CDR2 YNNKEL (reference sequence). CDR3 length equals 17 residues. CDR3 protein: CASSPSQLAGFYNEQFF. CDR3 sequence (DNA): TGTGCCAGCAGCCCATCTCAACTAGCGGGGTTCTACAATGAGCAGTTCTTC.

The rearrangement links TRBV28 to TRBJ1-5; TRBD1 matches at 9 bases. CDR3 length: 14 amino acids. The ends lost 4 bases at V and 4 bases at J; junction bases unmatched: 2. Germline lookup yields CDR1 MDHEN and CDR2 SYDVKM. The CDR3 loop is CASSSGQGNQPQHF. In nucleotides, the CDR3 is TGTGCCAGCAGTTCCGGACAGGGGAATCAGCCCCAGCATTTT.